Shown below are 6 T cell receptor beta chains from a single sample sequenced in a study of tumor-infiltrating lymphocytes in primary liver carcinoma. Unsorted whole blood yielded blood RNA, and germline DNA was extracted as well. Using a constant-region primer together with ProtoScript II reverse transcriptase, TCR beta cDNA was made from approximately 500 ng of total RNA. Researchers made the TCR beta libraries by running three nested multiplex PCR rounds with slightly modified ARM-PCR. The study ran its first two PCR rounds for around 9 cycles each, using TRBV1-TRBV30 forward primers and a C-beta reverse primer. Each CDR3 protein gets one entry after TCRdb re-called the multiplex PCR reads with MiXCR. The top ten clones hold about 7.1% of a sample with about 200,000 distinct CDR3 sequences, around three fifths of them seen once. Source material: peripheral blood. The receptors derive from a woman in her sixties or seventies with primary liver carcinoma and hepatitis B virus infection.

This clonotype was seen just once. This sequence may be a read error, since a much larger clone differs from it by one base. The genes are TRBV30 and TRBJ2-2; D is possibly TRBD2 (6 bases). V lost 2 bases, J lost 4 bases, and 20 bases lay in between. CDR3 size: 17 residues. Per germline, CDR1 GTSNPN and CDR2 SVGIG (reference sequence). The chain's CDR3 is CAWSRPETRGVTGELFF. For the CDR3, the DNA is TGTGCCTGGAGTCGTCCCGAGACTAGAGGGGTCACCGGGGAGCTGTTTTTT.

The chain has TRBV27 and TRBJ2-1; D could derive from TRBD1 or TRBD2 (5 bases each). Germline assignment: CDR1 MNHEY and CDR2 SMNVEV (reference sequence). V was trimmed by 8 bases and J by 9 bases, leaving 11 bases between them. The CDR3 runs 11 residues. The chain's CDR3 is CASGDDGEQFF. The CDR3 DNA sequence: TGTGCCAGCGGGGACGATGGTGAGCAGTTCTTC.

The chain carries TRBV11-2 and TRBJ2-1, with 7 bases matching TRBD2. The CDR3 extends over 18 amino acids. Per the germline V gene, CDR1 is SGHAT and CDR2 is FQNNGV. The V and J ends lost 11 bases and 3 bases, in that order; junction bases with no gene match: 22. The CDR3 DNA follows: TGTGCCGGCAACTTAGAGGCGAGCGGGACTTTATTCTACAATGAGCAGTTCTTC. Translated: CAGNLEASGTLFYNEQFF.

Remarks on this clonotype: Because the CDR3 is missing its conserved closing phenylalanine or tryptophan, this is likely a read error. Because the CDR3's place on the DNA is in doubt, the DNA is left out and the CDR3 is given as listed by TCRdb. The V call is TRBV29-1, the J call TRBJ2-7; the table names TRBD1, a call not compared with the DNA. The CDR3 length is 14 residues, termini included. Germline V gene sequence: CDR1 SQVTM, CDR2 ANQGSEA. The CDR3 spells CSVVSGQGTYEQCL.

This clonotype was counted ten times or more. This chain connects TRBV6-1 to TRBJ1-1, with no clear D. The length of the CDR3 is 10 residues. Trimming pared 6 bases from V and 3 bases from J, leaving 2 bases between. CDR1 is MNHNS and CDR2 is SASEGT in the germline V gene. In DNA form, the CDR3 reads TGTGCCAGCAGGTACACTGAAGCTTTCTTT. Its protein is CASRYTEAFF.

This clonotype was seen a single time. The junction departs from the called germline gene at one end, perhaps through a read error. V and J are TRBV11-3 and TRBJ2-1, with a possible D match to TRBD1 (7 bases). The germline gives CDR1 SGHNT, CDR2 YENEEA. The CDR3 contains 16 residues. CDR3 nucleotides: TGTGCAAGCAGCTTAGGGGGCGGGACCTACTACAATGAGCAGTTCTTC. Protein: CASSLGGGTYYNEQFF.